This T cell receptor (beta chain) was captured in a study of blood T cell repertoires in COVID-19. This table comes from immunoSEQ multiplex PCR, and its TCRdb copy is limited to in-frame clones, with some not included. The sample includes roughly 220,000 clones, roughly 83% of them seen just once. The germline CDR1 and CDR2 sequences are LNHDA and SQIVND (reference sequence). CDR3 length equals 13 residues. V lost 6 bases, J lost 6 bases, and 11 bases lay in between. This sequence joins TRBV19 and TRBJ1-4, with no clear D. The TCR sequence derives from a woman in her forties with acute COVID-19. The sequenced sample consisted of PBMCs or T cells enriched from blood (not recorded which). CDR3 in DNA: TGTGCCAGTAGGCGGGTAATGGATGAAAAACTGTTTTTT. Translated: CASRRVMDEKLFF.